The 9 T cell receptor beta chains presented below share a single source sample, sequenced in a study of T cells in Graves' hyperthyroidism and ophthalmopathy (dated by TCRdb to between 2019 and 2020). The receptor library was made with multiplex PCR. Sequenced using an Illumina HiSeq 2000. TCR beta CDR3 regions were amplified from RNA transcripts. The TCR CDR3 was subjected to a first round of RT-PCR using the HTBI primer set and the Qiagen OneStep RT-PCR kit. TCRdb applied fastp at Q25 and MiXCR to the public reads, then kept only in-frame beta chains. Every distinct CDR3 protein forms one entry, paired with its most common genes and DNA. The sample has about 640,000 distinct CDR3 sequences on record, about a fifth of them singletons. Over 30% of the sample is in the top ten clones. The source material was blood. Every receptor here comes from a man between 25 and 39 years old with Graves' ophthalmopathy.

The V and J genes are TRBV12-3 or TRBV12-4 and TRBJ1-3, with a possible D match to TRBD1 (6 bases). Trimming took off 5 bases at V and 0 bases at J, with 17 bases between the two ends. The CDR3 is 17 residues long. The CDR3 is CASSPRDTGFSGNTIYF. The CDR3 bases are TGTGCCAGCAGTCCCCGGGACACCGGGTTCTCTGGAAACACCATATATTTT.

This clonotype has only a few counts. The J gene is TRBJ1-1, the V gene TRBV6-1; the D gene is possibly TRBD1 (5 bases). Trimming shortened V by 6 bases and J by 2 bases, and 13 bases separated the two germline ends. This CDR3 has 14 residues. Germline CDR1 and CDR2: MNHNS and SASEGT. CDR3 loop: CASSKTASNTEAFF. The DNA for the CDR3 is TGTGCCAGCAGCAAGACAGCATCTAACACTGAAGCTTTCTTT.

The rearrangement uses TRBV5-6 and TRBJ2-2, with D possibly called TRBD1 or TRBD2 (6 bases each). This CDR3 has 16 amino acids. Germline V CDR1 and CDR2: SGHDT, YYEEEE. V was shortened by 2 bases and J by 0 bases, with 11 bases between the two germline ends. Here the CDR3 reads CASSFGGLTNTGELFF. DNA for the CDR3: TGTGCCAGCAGCTTTGGGGGGCTTACGAACACCGGGGAGCTGTTTTTT.

The chain uses TRBV7-9 and TRBJ2-1; no firm D call. V lost 0 bases, J lost 3 bases, and 6 bases lay in between. CDR1 SEHNR and CDR2 FQNEAQ come from the germline V gene (reference sequence). The CDR3 has 14 amino acids. CDR3 protein: CASSLAVIYNEQFF. The CDR3 DNA sequence: TGTGCCAGCAGCTTAGCGGTTATCTACAATGAGCAGTTCTTC.

V gene TRBV4-2 combines with J gene TRBJ1-5; the match to TRBD1 covers 7 bases. V shed 1 base and J 0 bases; nucleotides not matched to a gene: 6. The length of the CDR3 is 17 residues. The germline gives CDR1 LGHNA, CDR2 YNFKEQ. CDR3 coding DNA: TGTGCCAGCAGCCAAGTCGGGGACAGATATAGCAATCAGCCCCAGCATTTT. This sequence encodes CASSQVGDRYSNQPQHF.

This clonotype was detected many times. The chain recombines TRBV3-1 with TRBJ1-1, with 9 bases that match TRBD1. With 6 bases clipped from V and 2 bases from J, the junction kept 10 bases outside the gene matches. This CDR3 contains 16 residues. The germline V gene encodes CDR1 LGHDT and CDR2 YNNKEL (reference sequence). In nucleotides, the CDR3 is TGTGCCAGCAGGAAAACAGGGGGCGCCGGTAACACTGAAGCTTTCTTT. It encodes CASRKTGGAGNTEAFF.

The chain carries TRBV7-9 and TRBJ1-6, with D tentatively TRBD1 (5 bases). V was clipped by 5 bases and J by 0 bases, with 14 bases between them. Germline V gives CDR1 SEHNR, CDR2 FQNEAQ (reference sequence). CDR3 size: 17 residues. The CDR3 loop reads CASSRPGTDSYNSPLHF. CDR3 in DNA: TGTGCCAGCAGCCGTCCCGGGACGGACTCCTATAATTCACCCCTCCACTTT. The whole variable domain, filled in from reference TRBV7-9 and TRBJ1-6, reads DTGVSQNPRHKITKRGQNVTFRCDPISEHNRLYWYRQTLGQGPEFLTYFQNEAQLEKSRLLSDRFSAERPKGSFSTLEIQRTEQGDSAMYLCASSRPGTDSYNSPLHFGNGTRLTVT.

The chain is built from TRBV11-2 and TRBJ2-5; tentative D call: TRBD2 (5 bases). The CDR3 has 13 amino acids. Looked up from germline, CDR1 is SGHAT and CDR2 is FQNNGV. V lost 1 base to trimming and J lost 7 bases, with 10 bases between them. The CDR3 DNA is TGTGCCAGCAGCTTAGCCAGCGGAGGGACCCAGTACTTC. Encoded protein: CASSLASGGTQYF.

As to this clonotype: One end of the junction does not line up with germline, which may come from a read error. This chain uses TRBV7-6 with TRBJ1-4; TRBD1 might be the D (6 bases). The V gene's germline CDR1 is SGHVS and CDR2 FNYEAQ. This CDR3 contains 18 residues. The chain's CDR3 is CASSLLATASHRDERLFF. Written as DNA, the CDR3 is TGTGCCAGCAGCTTATTAGCGACAGCTTCACACAGGGATGAAAGACTGTTTTTT. Supplemented by reference TRBV7-6 and TRBJ1-4, the full variable domain reads GAGVSQSPRYKVTKRGQDVALRCDPISGHVSLYWYRQALGQGPEFLTYFNYEAQQDKSGLPNDRFSAERPEGSISTLTIQRTEQRDSAMYRCASSLLATASHRDERLFFGSGTQLSVL.